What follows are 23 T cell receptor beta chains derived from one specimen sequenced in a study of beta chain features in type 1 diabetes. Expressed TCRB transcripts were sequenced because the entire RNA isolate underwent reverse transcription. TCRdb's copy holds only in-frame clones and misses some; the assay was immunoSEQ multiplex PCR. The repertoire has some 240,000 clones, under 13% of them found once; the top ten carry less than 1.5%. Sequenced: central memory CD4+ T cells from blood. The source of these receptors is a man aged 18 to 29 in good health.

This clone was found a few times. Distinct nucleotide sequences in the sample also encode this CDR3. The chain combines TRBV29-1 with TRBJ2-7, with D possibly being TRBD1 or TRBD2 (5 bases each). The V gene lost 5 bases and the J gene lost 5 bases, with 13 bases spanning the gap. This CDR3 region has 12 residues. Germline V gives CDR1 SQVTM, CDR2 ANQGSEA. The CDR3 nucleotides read TGCAGCGTTCCGGGGCTTAGGGACGAGCAGTACTTC. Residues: CSVPGLRDEQYF.

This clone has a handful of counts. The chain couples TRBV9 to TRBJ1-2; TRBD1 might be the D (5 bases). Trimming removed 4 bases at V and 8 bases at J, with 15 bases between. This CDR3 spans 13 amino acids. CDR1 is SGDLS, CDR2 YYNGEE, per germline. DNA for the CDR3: TGTGCCAGCAGCCAGTCAGCAAAGGGGGGCTACACCTTC. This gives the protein CASSQSAKGGYTF.

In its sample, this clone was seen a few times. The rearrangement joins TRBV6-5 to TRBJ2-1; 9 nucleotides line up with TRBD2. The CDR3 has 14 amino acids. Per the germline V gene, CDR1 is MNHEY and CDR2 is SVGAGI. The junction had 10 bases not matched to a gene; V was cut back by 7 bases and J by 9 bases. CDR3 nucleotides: TGTGCCAGCACTAAAGGGCTAGCGGGGAGTGAGCAGTTCTTC. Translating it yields CASTKGLAGSEQFF.

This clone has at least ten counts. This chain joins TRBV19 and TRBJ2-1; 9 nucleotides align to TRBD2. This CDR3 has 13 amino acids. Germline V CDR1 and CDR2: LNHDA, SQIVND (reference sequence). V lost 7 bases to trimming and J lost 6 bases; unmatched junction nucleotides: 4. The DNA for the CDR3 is TGTGCCAGTACCGCGACTAGCGGCAATGAGCAGTTCTTC. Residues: CASTATSGNEQFF.

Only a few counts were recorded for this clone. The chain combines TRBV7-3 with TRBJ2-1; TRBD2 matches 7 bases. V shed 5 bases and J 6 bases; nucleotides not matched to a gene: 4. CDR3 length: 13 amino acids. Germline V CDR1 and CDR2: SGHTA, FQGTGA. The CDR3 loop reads CASSATSVNEQFF. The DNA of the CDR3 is TGTGCCAGCAGCGCTACTAGCGTCAATGAGCAGTTCTTC.

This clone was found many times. The DNA for the CDR3 is TGTGCCAGCAGCGTAGGGACGGCTTACAATGAGCAGTTCTTC. Translated, it gives CASSVGTAYNEQFF. The genes are TRBV9 and TRBJ2-1; D ambiguous. The CDR3 is 14 amino acids. Germline V gives CDR1 SGDLS, CDR2 YYNGEE. V was clipped by 0 bases and J by 4 bases, with 8 bases between them.

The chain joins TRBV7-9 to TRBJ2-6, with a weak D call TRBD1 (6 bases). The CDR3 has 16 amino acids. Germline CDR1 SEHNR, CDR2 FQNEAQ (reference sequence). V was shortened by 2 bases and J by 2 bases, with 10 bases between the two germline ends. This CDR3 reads CASSLMGATGANVLTF. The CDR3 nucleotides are TGTGCCAGCAGCTTAATGGGGGCTACTGGGGCCAACGTCCTGACTTTC. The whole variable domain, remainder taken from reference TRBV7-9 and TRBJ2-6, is DTGVSQNPRHKITKRGQNVTFRCDPISEHNRLYWYRQTLGQGPEFLTYFQNEAQLEKSRLLSDRFSAERPKGSFSTLEIQRTEQGDSAMYLCASSLMGATGANVLTFGAGSRLTVL.

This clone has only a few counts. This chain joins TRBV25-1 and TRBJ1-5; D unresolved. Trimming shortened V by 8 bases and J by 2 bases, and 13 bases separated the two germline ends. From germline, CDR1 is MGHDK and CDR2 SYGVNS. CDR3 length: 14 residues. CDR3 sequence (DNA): TGTGCCAGCTCGCGGGGATCCGGCAATCAGCCCCAGCATTTT. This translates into CASSRGSGNQPQHF.

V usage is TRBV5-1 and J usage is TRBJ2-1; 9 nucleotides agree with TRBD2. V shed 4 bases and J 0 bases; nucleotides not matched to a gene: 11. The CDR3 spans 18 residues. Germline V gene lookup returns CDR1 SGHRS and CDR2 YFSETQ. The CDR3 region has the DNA TGCGCCAGCAGCCTTCTGACTAGCGGATTGTTCTCCTACAATGAGCAGTTCTTC. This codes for CASSLLTSGLFSYNEQFF.

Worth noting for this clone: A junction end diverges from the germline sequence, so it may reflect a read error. The CDR3 DNA sequence: TGTGCCAACAGCTTAGGGAGGGATAGCACAGATACGCAGTATTTT. The encoded protein is CANSLGRDSTDTQYF. The chain is built from TRBV7-2 and TRBJ2-3, with 7 bases fitting TRBD2. CDR3 size: 15 residues. Germline lookup yields CDR1 SGHTA and CDR2 FQGNSA.

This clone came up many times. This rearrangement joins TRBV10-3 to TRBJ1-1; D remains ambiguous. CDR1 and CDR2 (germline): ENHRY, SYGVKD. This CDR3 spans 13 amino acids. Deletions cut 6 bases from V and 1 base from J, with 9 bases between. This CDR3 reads CAISPSQNTEAFF. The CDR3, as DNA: TGTGCCATCAGCCCCTCTCAGAACACTGAAGCTTTCTTT.

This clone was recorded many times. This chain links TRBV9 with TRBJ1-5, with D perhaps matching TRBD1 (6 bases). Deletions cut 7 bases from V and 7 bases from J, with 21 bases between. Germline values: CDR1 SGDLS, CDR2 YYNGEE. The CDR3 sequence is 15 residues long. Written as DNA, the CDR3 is TGTGCCAGCGAAAGGCCAGGGGAGTCCCGGCAGCCCCAGCATTTT. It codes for CASERPGESRQPQHF.

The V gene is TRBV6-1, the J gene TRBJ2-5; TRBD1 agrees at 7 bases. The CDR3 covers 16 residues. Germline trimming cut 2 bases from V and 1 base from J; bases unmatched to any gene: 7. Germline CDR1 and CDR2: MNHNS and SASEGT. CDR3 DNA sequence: TGTGCCAGCAGTGAATCTTGGGGGACAGCCCAAGAGACCCAGTACTTC. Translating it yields CASSESWGTAQETQYF.

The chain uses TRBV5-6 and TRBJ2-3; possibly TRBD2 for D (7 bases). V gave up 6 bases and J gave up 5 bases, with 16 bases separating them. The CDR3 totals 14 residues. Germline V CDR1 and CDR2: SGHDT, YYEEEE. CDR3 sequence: CASTDRGAGDTQYF. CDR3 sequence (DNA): TGTGCCAGCACCGACCGGGGGGCTGGAGATACGCAGTATTTT.

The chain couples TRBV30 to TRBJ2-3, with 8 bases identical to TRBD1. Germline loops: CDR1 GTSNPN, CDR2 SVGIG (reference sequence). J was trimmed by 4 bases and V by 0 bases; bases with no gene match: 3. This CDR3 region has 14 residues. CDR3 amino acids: CAWSVQGAPDTQYF. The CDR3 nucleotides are TGTGCCTGGAGTGTCCAGGGGGCCCCAGATACGCAGTATTTT.

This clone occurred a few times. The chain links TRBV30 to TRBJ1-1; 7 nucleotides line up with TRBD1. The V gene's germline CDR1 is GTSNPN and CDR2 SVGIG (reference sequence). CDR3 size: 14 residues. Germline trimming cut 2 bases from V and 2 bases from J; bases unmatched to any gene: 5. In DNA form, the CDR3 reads TGTGCCTGGAGTAAGGGGGCCGGAAACACTGAAGCTTTCTTT. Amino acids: CAWSKGAGNTEAFF.

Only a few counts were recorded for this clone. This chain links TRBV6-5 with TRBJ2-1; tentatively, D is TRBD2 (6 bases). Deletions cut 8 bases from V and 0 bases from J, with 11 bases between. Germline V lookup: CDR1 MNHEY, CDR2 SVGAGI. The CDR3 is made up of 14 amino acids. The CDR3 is CASGDWSSYNEQFF. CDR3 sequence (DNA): TGTGCCAGCGGGGACTGGAGCTCCTACAATGAGCAGTTCTTC.

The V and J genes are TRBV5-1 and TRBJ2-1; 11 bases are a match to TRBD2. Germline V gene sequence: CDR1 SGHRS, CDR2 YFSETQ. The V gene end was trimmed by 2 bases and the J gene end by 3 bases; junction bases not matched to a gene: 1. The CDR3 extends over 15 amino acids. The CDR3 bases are TGCGCCAGCAGCTTCACTAGCGGGAGCTACAATGAGCAGTTCTTC. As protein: CASSFTSGSYNEQFF.

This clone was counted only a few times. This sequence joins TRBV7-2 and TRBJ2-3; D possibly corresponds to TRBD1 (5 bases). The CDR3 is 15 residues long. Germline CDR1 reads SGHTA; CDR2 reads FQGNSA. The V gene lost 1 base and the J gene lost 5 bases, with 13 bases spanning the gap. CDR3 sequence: CASSLGTGQGDTQYF. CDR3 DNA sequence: TGTGCCAGCAGCTTAGGGACCGGGCAGGGAGATACGCAGTATTTT.

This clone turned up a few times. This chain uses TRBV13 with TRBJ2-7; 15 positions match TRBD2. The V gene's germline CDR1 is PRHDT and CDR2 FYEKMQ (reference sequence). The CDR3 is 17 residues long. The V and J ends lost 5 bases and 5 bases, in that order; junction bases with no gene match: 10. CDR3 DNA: TGTGCCAGCAGCGATTTTGGACTAGCGGGAGGGCCTAACGAGCAGTACTTC. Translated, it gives CASSDFGLAGGPNEQYF. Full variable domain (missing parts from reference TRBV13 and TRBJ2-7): AAGVIQSPRHLIKEKRETATLKCYPIPRHDTVYWYQQGPGQDPQFLISFYEKMQSDKGSIPDRFSAQQFSDYHSELNMSSLELGDSALYFCASSDFGLAGGPNEQYFGPGTRLTVT.

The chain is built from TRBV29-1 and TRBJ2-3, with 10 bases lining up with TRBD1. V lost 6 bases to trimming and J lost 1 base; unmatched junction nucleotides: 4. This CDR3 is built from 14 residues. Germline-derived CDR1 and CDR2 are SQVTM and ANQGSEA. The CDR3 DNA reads TGCAGCGTAGACGGACAGGGGGGCACAGATACGCAGTATTTT. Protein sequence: CSVDGQGGTDTQYF.

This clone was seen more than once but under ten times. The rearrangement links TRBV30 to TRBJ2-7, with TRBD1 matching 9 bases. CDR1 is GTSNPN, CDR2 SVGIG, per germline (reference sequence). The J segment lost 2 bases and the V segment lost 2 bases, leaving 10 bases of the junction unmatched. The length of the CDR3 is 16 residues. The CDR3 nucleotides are TGTGCCTGGAGTACCGGGAGGACAGGGGCGACCTACGAGCAGTACTTC. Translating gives CAWSTGRTGATYEQYF.

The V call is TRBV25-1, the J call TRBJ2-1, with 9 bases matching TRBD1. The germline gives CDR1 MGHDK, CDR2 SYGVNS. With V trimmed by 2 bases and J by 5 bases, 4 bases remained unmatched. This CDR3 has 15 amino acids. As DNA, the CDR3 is TGTGCCAGCAGTGAAGGGACAGGGCCCCACAATGAGCAGTTCTTC. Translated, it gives CASSEGTGPHNEQFF.